The subject of this entry is one TCR beta chain. The target antigen is unknown. Assay used: immunoSEQ multiplex PCR; TCRdb lists only in-frame clones, some missing. The sample yields approximately 100,000 clones, roughly 88% seen once. The data were taken from a study of OX40 agonist ivuxolimab in advanced cancers. Overall study context: Eligibility rules accepted prior anti-PD-1, anti-PD-L1 or anti-CTLA-4 therapy, and 35% to 45% had some. Study results and caveats: More expanded clones were found, on average, in CD8+ than in CD4+ T cells.

The germline gives CDR1 SGHTA, CDR2 FQGNSA. V lost 2 bases and J lost 7, with 2 bases in between. This CDR3 comprises 11 residues. The clonotype originates from an adult with an advanced solid tumor such as melanoma, head and neck, liver or kidney cancer. The rearrangement joins TRBV7-2 to TRBJ1-4; D remains ambiguous. Sample: CD4+ or CD8+ T cells sorted from blood, taken in a trial of the OX40 agonist ivuxolimab. CDR3 nucleotide sequence: TGTGCCAGCAGCTTAACTGAAAAACTGTTTTTT. It encodes CASSLTEKLFF. Complete variable domain (other parts from reference TRBV7-2 and TRBJ1-4): GAGVSQSPSNKVTEKGKDVELRCDPISGHTALYWYRQSLGQGLEFLIYFQGNSAPDKSGLPSDRFSAERTGGSVSTLTIQRTQQEDSAVYLCASSLTEKLFFGSGTQLSVL.